This T cell receptor beta chain was documented in a study of response to subunit inactivated influenza vaccine. Study-wide results and caveats: Authors suggested seasonal influenza vaccinations each recruit few new T cells.

Remarks on this clonotype: Its antigen is undetermined.

The V segment lost 5 bases and the J segment 3 bases; nucleotides outside the gene matches: 7. There are 14 residues in the CDR3. TCRdb reprocessed the RT-PCR reads with MiXCR, giving one entry per CDR3 protein. The sample lists 550,000 to 600,000 distinct CDR3 sequences; 10% to 15% were seen once. The receptor was derived from a man aged 45-65 years who received an inactivated influenza vaccine. Sequenced material: PBMCs from blood, taken on the day of vaccination. V is TRBV12-3 or TRBV12-4 and J is TRBJ2-7; 7 nucleotides agree with TRBD1. In DNA form, the CDR3 reads TGTGCCAGCAGTACAACCGGGACAGTCTACGAGCAGTACTTC. The encoded protein is CASSTTGTVYEQYF.